Shown below are 5 T cell receptor beta chains from a single sample sequenced in a study of OX40 agonist ivuxolimab in advanced cancers. Assay used: immunoSEQ multiplex PCR; TCRdb lists only in-frame clones, some missing. Seen here are 65,000 to 95,000 clones, roughly 84% observed once, and the top ten hold under 6.5%. Sequences were derived from CD4+ or CD8+ T cells sorted from blood, sampled in a trial of the OX40 agonist ivuxolimab. All receptors come from an adult with an advanced solid tumor such as melanoma, head and neck, liver or kidney cancer.

The chain has TRBV27 and TRBJ2-7; no definite D call. This CDR3 spans 15 amino acids. Trimming stripped 0 bases from V and 4 bases from J, with 13 bases between. In germline, CDR1 is MNHEY, CDR2 SMNVEV (reference sequence). The CDR3 here is CASSLSRASAYEQYF. CDR3 in DNA: TGTGCCAGCAGTTTATCTCGAGCGAGTGCTTACGAGCAGTACTTC.

The rearrangement uses TRBV18 and TRBJ1-1; TRBD1 matches 8 bases. There are 15 residues in the CDR3. V shed 4 bases, J shed 1 base, and the junction held 5 bases outside the gene matches. Per the germline V gene, CDR1 is KGHSH and CDR2 is LQKENI. The CDR3 coding sequence is TGTGCCAGCTCACTATGGACAGGGAAGAACACTGAAGCTTTCTTT. It translates to CASSLWTGKNTEAFF.

This chain's CDR3 is CASSLPVQETQYF. CDR3 bases: TGCGCCAGCAGCTTGCCGGTGCAAGAGACCCAGTACTTC. V usage is TRBV5-1 and J usage is TRBJ2-5; D is undetermined. The CDR3 totals 13 residues. Trimming stripped 1 base from V and 2 bases from J, with 6 bases between. Germline values: CDR1 SGHRS, CDR2 YFSETQ.

V gene TRBV6-1 combines with J gene TRBJ2-2, with D tentatively TRBD2 (6 bases). Germline assignment: CDR1 MNHNS and CDR2 SASEGT. V lost 3 bases, J lost 5 bases, and 13 bases lay in between. The CDR3 has 15 residues. This CDR3 reads CASSDQGGKTGELFF. CDR3 bases: TGTGCCAGCAGTGACCAGGGAGGCAAGACCGGGGAGCTGTTTTTT.

The chain carries TRBV5-4 and TRBJ1-1, with a tentative D call TRBD1 (5 bases). Trimming stripped 2 bases from V and 3 bases from J, with 5 bases between. Germline assignment: CDR1 SGHNT and CDR2 YYREEE (reference sequence). The CDR3 sequence is 12 residues long. CDR3 in DNA: TGTGCCAGCAGCTTCAGGGACACTGAAGCTTTCTTT. Protein sequence: CASSFRDTEAFF. Together with reference TRBV5-4 and TRBJ1-1, the CDR3 gives the full variable domain: ETGVTQSPTHLIKTRGQQVTLRCSSQSGHNTVSWYQQALGQGPQFIFQYYREEENGRGNFPPRFSGLQFPNYSSELNVNALELDDSALYLCASSFRDTEAFFGQGTRLTVV.